This is a list of T cell receptor beta chains from one sample in a study of tumor-infiltrating lymphocytes in primary liver carcinoma. TCRdb reprocessed the multiplex PCR reads with MiXCR, giving one entry per CDR3 protein. The table includes 100,000 to 150,000 distinct CDR3 sequences, 50% to 80% detected once. The sequenced sample consisted of liver tumor tissue from sampling region 3. The receptors stem from a woman in her fifties or sixties with primary liver carcinoma and hepatitis B virus infection. CDR3s include the opening cysteine and the closing phenylalanine or tryptophan. The D gene is left open where the match is weak. Expanded clones are given a class, and other clones once, few, many or no size at all.

j_gene: TRBJ1-4
abundance: few
v_gene: TRBV7-8
d_gene: -
CDR3nt: TGTGCCAGCAGCCCCGGGACAACTAATGAAAACCTGTTTTTT
CDR3aa: CASSPGTTNENLFF

j_gene: TRBJ2-1
abundance: once
v_gene: TRBV11-2
d_gene: -
CDR3nt: TGTGCCAGCAGCGTAGGCGAGATAGCCTACAATGAGCAGTTCTTC
CDR3aa: CASSVGEIAYNEQFF

j_gene: TRBJ2-7
abundance: many
v_gene: TRBV5-1
d_gene: -
CDR3nt: TGCGCCAGCAGCTTCTCCGGGAGCCGAGACGAGCAGTACTTC
CDR3aa: CASSFSGSRDEQYF

j_gene: TRBJ1-2
abundance: once
v_gene: TRBV20-1
d_gene: TRBD1
CDR3nt: TGCAGTGTTTCAGAGGGAGGTGGACAGGGGTATGGCTACACCTTC
CDR3aa: CSVSEGGGQGYGYTF

j_gene: TRBJ2-1
abundance: -
v_gene: TRBV6-1
d_gene: -
CDR3nt: TGTGCCAGCAGTAAAGGGCTAGCGAGATACAATGAGCAGCTCTTC
CDR3aa: CASSKGLARYNEQLF

j_gene: TRBJ2-2
abundance: many
v_gene: TRBV29-1
d_gene: -
CDR3nt: TGCAGCGTTGGAAACACAAACACCGGGGAGCTGTTTTTT
CDR3aa: CSVGNTNTGELFF

j_gene: TRBJ2-5
abundance: -
v_gene: TRBV11-1
d_gene: TRBD2
CDR3nt: TGTGCCAGCAGCTTACGACTAGCGAGGAAAGAGATCCAGTACTTC
CDR3aa: CASSLRLARKEIQYF

j_gene: TRBJ2-6
abundance: -
v_gene: TRBV29-1
d_gene: TRBD2
CDR3nt: TGCAGCGTTAGCAGGACTAGCTGTAGAAGTGGGGCCAACGTCATGACTTTC
CDR3aa: CSVSRTSCRSGANVMTF

j_gene: TRBJ1-1
abundance: -
v_gene: TRBV11-2
d_gene: -
CDR3nt: TGTGCCAGCAGCCCGAGGAGGGGCACTGAGGCTTTCTTT
CDR3aa: CASSPRRGTEAFF

j_gene: TRBJ2-3
abundance: -
v_gene: TRBV30
d_gene: -
CDR3nt: TGTGCCTGGAGTCGGGGGCCGGGCACAGATACGCAGTATTTT
CDR3aa: CAWSRGPGTDTQYF

j_gene: TRBJ2-7
abundance: few
v_gene: TRBV28
d_gene: TRBD1
CDR3nt: TGTGCCAGCAGTAGACAGGGGACCTACGAGCAGTACTTC
CDR3aa: CASSRQGTYEQYF

j_gene: TRBJ2-3
abundance: -
v_gene: TRBV28
d_gene: -
CDR3nt: TGTGCCAGCAGTTTTACGGTACCCACAGATATGCAGTATTTT
CDR3aa: CASSFTVPTDMQYF

j_gene: TRBJ2-3
abundance: -
v_gene: TRBV11-2
d_gene: -
CDR3nt: TGTGCCAGCAGCTTAGCAATGGGCAGGAGGAGCACAGATGCGCAGTATTTT
CDR3aa: CASSLAMGRRSTDAQYF

j_gene: TRBJ2-6
abundance: -
v_gene: TRBV4-2
d_gene: -
CDR3nt: TGTGCCAGCAGCTCCCCGAGGGCAGCGGTCTCCTATGGGGCCAACGTCCTGACTTTC
CDR3aa: CASSSPRAAVSYGANVLTF

j_gene: TRBJ2-7
abundance: many
v_gene: TRBV4-1
d_gene: TRBD1
CDR3nt: TGCGCCAGCAGCCGCCAGTCGGGACAGCCCTACGAGCAGTACTTC
CDR3aa: CASSRQSGQPYEQYF

j_gene: TRBJ1-1
abundance: -
v_gene: TRBV7-3
d_gene: -
CDR3nt: TGTGCCAGCAGCTTAACTGGTGGACCATTTGCCACTGAAGCTTTCTTT
CDR3aa: CASSLTGGPFATEAFF

j_gene: TRBJ2-7
abundance: -
v_gene: TRBV29-1
d_gene: -
CDR3nt: TGCAGCGCCAGAAGGTACAGGGAGGTCTACGAGCAGTACTTC
CDR3aa: CSARRYREVYEQYF

j_gene: TRBJ2-3
abundance: -
v_gene: TRBV4-1
d_gene: -
CDR3nt: TGCGCCAGCAGCCAAGAAGTTCTAGGGAATGAGCCCCAGTATTTT
CDR3aa: CASSQEVLGNEPQYF

j_gene: TRBJ1-1
abundance: -
v_gene: TRBV6-5
d_gene: -
CDR3nt: TGTGCCAGCAAGGGGAGGTACACTAAAGCTTCCTTT
CDR3aa: CASKGRYTKASF

j_gene: TRBJ2-7
abundance: -
v_gene: TRBV6-1
d_gene: -
CDR3nt: TGTGACAGCAGAGGGTCCCCCGATGAGCAGTACTTC
CDR3aa: CDSRGSPDEQYF

j_gene: TRBJ2-7
abundance: -
v_gene: TRBV11-2
d_gene: TRBD2
CDR3nt: TGTGCCAGCAGCACACTACAAGGGGCGGGACTAGTGGGAGGGATCTACGAGCAGTACTTC
CDR3aa: CASSTLQGAGLVGGIYEQYF

j_gene: TRBJ2-1
abundance: many
v_gene: TRBV5-1
d_gene: TRBD2
CDR3nt: TGCGCCAGCAGCTTGGCTCCCGGACTAGCGGGAGCTGATGAGCAGTTCTTC
CDR3aa: CASSLAPGLAGADEQFF

j_gene: TRBJ2-1
abundance: medium-sized
v_gene: TRBV11-3
d_gene: -
CDR3nt: TGTGCCAGCAGCTTAGATCCCAGGAGTTTTTCCTACAATGAGCAGTTCTTC
CDR3aa: CASSLDPRSFSYNEQFF

j_gene: TRBJ2-1
abundance: -
v_gene: TRBV30
d_gene: TRBD2
CDR3nt: TGTGCCTGGAGTCTCCCGGGACTACCGTCCTACAATGAGCAGTTCTTC
CDR3aa: CAWSLPGLPSYNEQFF

j_gene: TRBJ1-1
abundance: -
v_gene: TRBV11-2
d_gene: -
CDR3nt: TGTGCCACCAGCTTAGTGGGGGACACTGAAGCTTTCTTT
CDR3aa: CATSLVGDTEAFF

j_gene: TRBJ2-7
abundance: -
v_gene: TRBV5-1
d_gene: TRBD1
CDR3nt: TGCGCCAGCAGCTTAATTGGACAGGTCTCCTACGAGCAGTACTTC
CDR3aa: CASSLIGQVSYEQYF

j_gene: TRBJ1-5
abundance: few
v_gene: TRBV6-1
d_gene: -
CDR3nt: TGTGCTAGCAGTCCCTGGGGTCGGCCCCAGCATTTT
CDR3aa: CASSPWGRPQHF

j_gene: TRBJ1-1
abundance: -
v_gene: TRBV11-2
d_gene: -
CDR3nt: TGTACCAGCGGTAATCTGAACACTGAAGCTTTCTTT
CDR3aa: CTSGNLNTEAFF

j_gene: TRBJ2-2
abundance: medium-sized
v_gene: TRBV11-2
d_gene: -
CDR3nt: TGTGCCAGCAGCGCAGGACACTCCTTGAACACCGGGGAGCTGTTTTTT
CDR3aa: CASSAGHSLNTGELFF

j_gene: TRBJ2-1
abundance: many
v_gene: TRBV14
d_gene: -
CDR3nt: TGTGCCAGCAGCCCCGAATTCGGGCTCAATGAGCAGTTCTTC
CDR3aa: CASSPEFGLNEQFF

j_gene: TRBJ1-4
abundance: -
v_gene: TRBV11-2
d_gene: -
CDR3nt: TGTGCCAGCAGCCAGAGGCCCGCGACTAATGGAAAACTGTTTTTT
CDR3aa: CASSQRPATNGKLFF

j_gene: TRBJ1-5
abundance: many
v_gene: TRBV4-1
d_gene: TRBD1
CDR3nt: TGCGCCAGCAGCCTGGGGACAGGGCCGACTCAGCCCCAGCATTTT
CDR3aa: CASSLGTGPTQPQHF

j_gene: TRBJ2-1
abundance: many
v_gene: TRBV29-1
d_gene: -
CDR3nt: TGCAGCGTGACCCCATTCTCCTACAATGAGCAGTTCTTC
CDR3aa: CSVTPFSYNEQFF

j_gene: TRBJ1-2
abundance: -
v_gene: TRBV5-5
d_gene: -
CDR3nt: TGTGCCAGCAGCTGGGATAGGAGAGCTAAGTATGGCTACACCTTC
CDR3aa: CASSWDRRAKYGYTF

j_gene: TRBJ2-1
abundance: -
v_gene: TRBV28
d_gene: TRBD1
CDR3nt: TGTGCCAGCAGTTTGGGGGGACAGGGAGTGACCCAGTTCTTC
CDR3aa: CASSLGGQGVTQFF

j_gene: TRBJ2-1
abundance: -
v_gene: TRBV11-3
d_gene: TRBD2
CDR3nt: TGTGCCAGCACCTTAGGAACTAGCGGGAAGCTTGGGCAGCTCTTC
CDR3aa: CASTLGTSGKLGQLF

j_gene: TRBJ2-3
abundance: -
v_gene: TRBV11-2
d_gene: -
CDR3nt: TGTGCCAGCAGCCCTGGACCAGCGGGTACAGATACGCAGTATTTT
CDR3aa: CASSPGPAGTDTQYF

j_gene: TRBJ2-3
abundance: many
v_gene: TRBV12-3/TRBV12-4
d_gene: TRBD2
CDR3nt: TGTGCCAGCAGACCGGGACTAGCCCCCCTCGGCACAGATACGCAGTATTTT
CDR3aa: CASRPGLAPLGTDTQYF

j_gene: TRBJ2-1
abundance: -
v_gene: TRBV6-6
d_gene: -
CDR3nt: TGTGCAAGCAGTTACGGTGGTAGTGAGCAGTTCTTC
CDR3aa: CASSYGGSEQFF

j_gene: TRBJ2-5
abundance: -
v_gene: TRBV5-1
d_gene: -
CDR3nt: TGTGCCAGCTCAGGACAGCCACAAGGGACCCAGTACTTC
CDR3aa: CASSGQPQGTQYF

j_gene: TRBJ1-1
abundance: few
v_gene: TRBV28
d_gene: -
CDR3nt: TGTGCCAGCAGTTTAGTCGCCAGGGAAGCTTTCTTT
CDR3aa: CASSLVAREAFF

j_gene: TRBJ2-7
abundance: -
v_gene: TRBV11-2
d_gene: -
CDR3nt: TGTGCCAGCAGCCTGGACTGCGAGCAGTATTTC
CDR3aa: CASSLDCEQYF

j_gene: TRBJ2-2
abundance: -
v_gene: TRBV28
d_gene: TRBD2
CDR3nt: TGTGCCAGCAGTGGGACTAGCGAGGACCTCGGGGAGCTGTTTTTT
CDR3aa: CASSGTSEDLGELFF

j_gene: TRBJ2-5
abundance: -
v_gene: TRBV7-3
d_gene: TRBD2
CDR3nt: TGTGCCAACAGCTTAACCCTCCCGGGACTAGCGGGTGGGGGAGAGACCCAGTACTTC
CDR3aa: CANSLTLPGLAGGGETQYF

j_gene: TRBJ2-3
abundance: many
v_gene: TRBV14
d_gene: -
CDR3nt: TGTGCCAGCAGCCATGAAACTTGGTCAGCGCAGTATTTT
CDR3aa: CASSHETWSAQYF

j_gene: TRBJ2-7
abundance: once
v_gene: TRBV11-3
d_gene: TRBD1
CDR3nt: TGTGCCAGCGGCCCCGGGACAGGGGACAATTACGAGCAGTACTTC
CDR3aa: CASGPGTGDNYEQYF

j_gene: TRBJ2-3
abundance: -
v_gene: TRBV4-2
d_gene: -
CDR3nt: TGTGCCAGCAACACCCGACAGGCCCCAAACACAGAGACGCAGTATTTT
CDR3aa: CASNTRQAPNTETQYF

j_gene: TRBJ2-1
abundance: -
v_gene: TRBV7-9
d_gene: TRBD1
CDR3nt: TGTGCCAGCAGCCCACGGGGGACAGGAAACGATGAGCAGTTCTTC
CDR3aa: CASSPRGTGNDEQFF